This T cell receptor beta chain was obtained from a study of blood T cells in healthy people across ages. J gave up 4 bases and V 3 bases, and 12 bases lay outside the gene matches. This CDR3 is 18 amino acids long. The germline V gene has CDR1 SGDLS and CDR2 YYNGEE. Alongside a J-beta primer mix, a sample-barcoded 5' primer served in a second PCR lasting about 7 to 11 cycles. TCRdb redid the calling of the 5' RACE reads with MiXCR, one entry per CDR3 protein. Of about 1.8 million distinct CDR3 sequences in the sample, about 50% are singletons; the top ten hold approximately 2%. V is TRBV9 and J is TRBJ2-3; 12 bases agree with TRBD2. This TCR was sampled from a woman aged 40 to 55 in good health. Sequences were obtained from blood. The CDR3 loop reads CASSDRLAGGRSADTQYF. Written as DNA, the CDR3 is TGTGCCAGCAGCGACAGGCTAGCGGGGGGGCGGAGCGCAGATACGCAGTATTTT.